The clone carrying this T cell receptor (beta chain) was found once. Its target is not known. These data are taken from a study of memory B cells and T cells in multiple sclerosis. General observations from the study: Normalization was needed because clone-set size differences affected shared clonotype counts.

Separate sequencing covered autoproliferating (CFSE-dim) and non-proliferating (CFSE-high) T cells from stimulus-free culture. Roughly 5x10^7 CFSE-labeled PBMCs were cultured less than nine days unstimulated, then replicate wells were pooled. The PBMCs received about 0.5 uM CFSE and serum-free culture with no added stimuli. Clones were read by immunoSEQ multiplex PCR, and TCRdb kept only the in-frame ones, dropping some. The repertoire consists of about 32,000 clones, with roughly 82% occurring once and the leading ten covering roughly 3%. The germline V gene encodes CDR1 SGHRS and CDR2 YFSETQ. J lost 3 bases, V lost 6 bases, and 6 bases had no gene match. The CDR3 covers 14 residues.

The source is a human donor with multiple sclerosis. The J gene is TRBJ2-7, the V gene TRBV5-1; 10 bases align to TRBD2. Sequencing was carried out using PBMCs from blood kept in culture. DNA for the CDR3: TGCGCCAGCAAAGAGCGGGAGGGCCTCTACGAGCAGTACTTC. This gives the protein CASKEREGLYEQYF.